This T cell receptor beta chain was sequenced during a study of blood T cell repertoires in COVID-19. Study processing details: Estimation of nucleated cell counts was performed using reference gene primer amplification. The repertoire was sequenced with immunoSEQ multiplex PCR; TCRdb's copy has only in-frame clones and lacks some. V, J and clone size were drawn from that table, and D and trimming were deduced from the DNA. This sample has about 42,000 clones; just under 85% occur once, and the top ten carry 5% to 7%. CDR1 GTSNPN and CDR2 SVGIG come from the germline V gene (reference sequence). This CDR3 contains 18 residues. The V and J ends lost 4 bases and 6 bases, in that order; junction bases with no gene match: 12.

The sequencing input was peripheral blood. This sequence was found in a man aged 45 to 65 with active COVID-19. The V call is TRBV30, the J call TRBJ2-1; 16 nucleotides align to TRBD2. CDR3 DNA sequence: TGTGCCTGGACACGAACGGGGACTAGCGGGAGGGCCCCCAATGAGCAGTTCTTC. As protein: CAWTRTGTSGRAPNEQFF.